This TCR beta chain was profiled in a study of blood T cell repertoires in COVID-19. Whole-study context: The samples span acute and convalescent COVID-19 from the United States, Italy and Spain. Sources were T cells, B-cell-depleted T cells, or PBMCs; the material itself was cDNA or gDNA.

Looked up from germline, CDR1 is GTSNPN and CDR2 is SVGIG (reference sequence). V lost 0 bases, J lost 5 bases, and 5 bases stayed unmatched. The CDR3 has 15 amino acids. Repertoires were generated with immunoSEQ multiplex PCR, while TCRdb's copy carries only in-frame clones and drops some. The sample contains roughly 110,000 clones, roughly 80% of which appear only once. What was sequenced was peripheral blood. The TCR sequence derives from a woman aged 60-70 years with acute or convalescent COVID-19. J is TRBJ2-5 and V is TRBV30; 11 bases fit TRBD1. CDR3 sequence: CAWSVGQGARETQYF. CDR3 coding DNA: TGTGCCTGGAGTGTAGGACAGGGGGCGCGGGAGACCCAGTACTTC.